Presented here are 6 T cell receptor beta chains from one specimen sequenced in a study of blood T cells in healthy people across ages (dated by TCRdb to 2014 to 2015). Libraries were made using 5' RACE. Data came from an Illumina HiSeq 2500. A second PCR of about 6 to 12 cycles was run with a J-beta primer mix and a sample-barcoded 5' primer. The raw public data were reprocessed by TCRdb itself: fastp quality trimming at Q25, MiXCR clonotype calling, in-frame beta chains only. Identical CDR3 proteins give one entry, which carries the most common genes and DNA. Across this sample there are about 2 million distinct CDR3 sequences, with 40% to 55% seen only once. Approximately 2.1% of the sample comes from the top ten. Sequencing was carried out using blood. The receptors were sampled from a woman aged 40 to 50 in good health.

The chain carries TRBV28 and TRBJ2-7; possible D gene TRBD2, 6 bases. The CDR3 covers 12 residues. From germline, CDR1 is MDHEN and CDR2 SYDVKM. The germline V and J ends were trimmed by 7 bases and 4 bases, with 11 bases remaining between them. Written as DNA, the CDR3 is TGTGCCAGCACGGGGGTAATTTACGAGCAGTACTTC. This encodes CASTGVIYEQYF.

CDR3 sequence reads: CASSSRSGGIQETQYF. CDR3 bases: TGTGCCAGTAGTTCCCGGAGCGGGGGCATACAAGAGACCCAGTACTTC. The chain employs TRBV19 and TRBJ2-5, with 8 bases fitting TRBD2. The germline V gene has CDR1 LNHDA and CDR2 SQIVND (reference sequence). Trimming at V came to 5 bases and at J to 2 bases, leaving 10 bases not matched to a gene. The CDR3 contains 16 residues. Based on the CDR3 plus reference TRBV19 and TRBJ2-5, the full variable domain is DGGITQSPKYLFRKEGQNVTLSCEQNLNHDAMYWYRQDPGQGLRLIYYSQIVNDFQKGDIAEGYSVSREKKESFPLTVTSAQKNPTAFYLCASSSRSGGIQETQYFGPGTRLLVL.

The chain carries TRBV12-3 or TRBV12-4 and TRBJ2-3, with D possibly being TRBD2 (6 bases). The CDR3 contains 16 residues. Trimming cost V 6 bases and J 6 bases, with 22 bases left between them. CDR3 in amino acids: CASSFTPGLLTDTQYF. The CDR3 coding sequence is TGTGCCAGCAGCTTCACACCGGGACTCCTGACGGATACGCAGTATTTT.

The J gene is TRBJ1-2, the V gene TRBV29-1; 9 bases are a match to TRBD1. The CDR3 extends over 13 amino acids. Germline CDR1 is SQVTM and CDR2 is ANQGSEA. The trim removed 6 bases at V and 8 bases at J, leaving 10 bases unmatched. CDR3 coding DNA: TGCAGCGTAGAGTGGACAGGGGATGGAGGCTACACCTTC. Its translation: CSVEWTGDGGYTF.

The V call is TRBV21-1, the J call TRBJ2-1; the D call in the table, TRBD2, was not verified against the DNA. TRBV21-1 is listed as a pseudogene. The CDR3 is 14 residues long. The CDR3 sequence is CARRGLARYNEQFF. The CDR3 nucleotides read TGTGCCAGGCGGGGACTAGCGCGATACAATGAGCAGTTCTTC.

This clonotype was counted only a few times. CDR3 in DNA: TGTGCCAGCAGCTCTCGGACAGGGGTCAATGAGCAGTTCTTC. Translation: CASSSRTGVNEQFF. The chain has TRBV7-3 and TRBJ2-1, with 9 nucleotides matching TRBD1. The CDR3 sequence is 14 residues long. With V trimmed by 4 bases and J by 6 bases, 4 bases remained unmatched. The germline gives CDR1 SGHTA, CDR2 FQGTGA. The full variable domain, completed using reference TRBV7-3 and TRBJ2-1, is GAGVSQTPSNKVTEKGKYVELRCDPISGHTALYWYRQSLGQGPEFLIYFQGTGAADDSGLPNDRFFAVRPEGSVSTLKIQRTERGDSAVYLCASSSRTGVNEQFFGPGTRLTVL.